Below are 31 T cell receptor beta chains sequenced from a single sample in a study of control samples from healthy donors and cancer patients. The data were produced by immunoSEQ multiplex PCR, yet TCRdb's version contains in-frame clones alone and is incomplete. Of fewer than 300,000 clones in the sample, roughly 80% were seen once. The sequencing input was PBMCs. The receptors here all came from an older woman with lung cancer.

V gene TRBV6-4 combines with J gene TRBJ1-2, with 8 bases matching TRBD1. The CDR3 extends over 15 amino acids. With V trimmed by 6 bases and J by 4 bases, 10 bases remained unmatched. Germline assignment: CDR1 MRHNA and CDR2 SNTAGT. CDR3 coding DNA: TGTGCCAGCAGGGCGTACCCAGGGGGCCCCTATGGCTACACCTTC. This codes for CASRAYPGGPYGYTF.

This clone was observed once. V and J are TRBV28 and TRBJ2-2; D gene uncertain. This CDR3 has 12 residues. Trimming took off 7 bases at V and 1 base at J, with 4 bases between the two ends. Germline CDR1 reads MDHEN; CDR2 reads SYDVKM. CDR3 coding DNA: TGTGCCAGCAATCAGAACACCGGGGAGCTGTTTTTT. Amino acid sequence: CASNQNTGELFF.

Only one count was recorded for this clone. This chain links TRBV12-3 or TRBV12-4 with TRBJ2-6, with D tentatively TRBD1 (5 bases). Trimming removed 5 bases at V and 7 bases at J, with 9 bases between. The CDR3 is 13 residues long. CDR3 DNA sequence: TGTGCCAGCAGTCCAGGGTTAGCCAACGTCCTGACTTTC. This sequence encodes CASSPGLANVLTF.

The chain has TRBV7-4 and TRBJ1-6, with 7 bases fitting TRBD1. The V gene end was trimmed by 6 bases and the J gene end by 7 bases; junction bases not matched to a gene: 6. Germline V lookup: CDR1 SGHVT, CDR2 SQSDAQ. The CDR3 has 14 residues. The CDR3 sequence: CASSSDRENSPLHF. The DNA for the CDR3 is TGTGCCAGCAGTTCTGACAGGGAGAATTCACCCCTCCACTTT.

The chain uses TRBV10-3 and TRBJ2-2; 9 bases are a match to TRBD1. Germline V gene sequence: CDR1 ENHRY, CDR2 SYGVKD. V was pared by 6 bases and J by 7 bases, with 6 bases of the junction left unmatched. The CDR3 contains 14 residues. The CDR3 DNA follows: TGTGCCATCAGCCGGGACAGGGAAGGCGGGGAGCTGTTTTTT. It yields the protein CAISRDREGGELFF.

This clone occurred a few times. The chain combines TRBV10-1 with TRBJ2-7; D call uncertain. Trimming stripped 3 bases from V and 3 bases from J, with 9 bases between. Germline CDR1 reads WNHNN; CDR2 reads SYGVQD (reference sequence). The CDR3 is 13 amino acids. The CDR3 is CASSDFGLYEQYF. The CDR3 DNA sequence: TGCGCCAGCAGTGATTTCGGGCTCTACGAGCAGTACTTC.

This rearrangement joins TRBV7-8 to TRBJ1-3; the match to TRBD1 covers 7 bases. V lost 5 bases, J lost 0 bases, and 10 bases stayed unmatched. CDR1 and CDR2 from the germline V gene are SGHVS and FQNEAQ. This CDR3 has 17 residues. CDR3 bases: TGTGCCAGCAGCCCCCAGCCGGGACAGTCCTCTGGAAACACCATATATTTT. Amino acid sequence: CASSPQPGQSSGNTIYF.

The CDR3 here is CASSILGVQNGYTF. In nucleotides, the CDR3 is TGTGCCAGTAGTATACTGGGGGTTCAGAATGGCTACACCTTC. This chain uses TRBV19 with TRBJ1-2; TRBD1 is a possible D gene (5 bases). There are 14 residues in the CDR3. Trimming took off 2 bases at V and 6 bases at J, with 13 bases between the two ends. Germline values: CDR1 LNHDA, CDR2 SQIVND (reference sequence).

The chain employs TRBV9 and TRBJ2-1; no clear D gene. Germline CDR1 reads SGDLS; CDR2 reads YYNGEE. V dropped 0 bases and J dropped 10 bases, with 14 bases sitting between them. CDR3 size: 14 residues. CDR3 coding DNA: TGTGCCAGCAGCGTAGGAATTGTTGAGAGGGAGCAGTTCTTC. Translation: CASSVGIVEREQFF.

Comments on this clone: Other DNA sequences in the same sample also yield this CDR3. The chain employs TRBV3-1 (or the pseudogene TRBV3-2) and TRBJ2-3; no clear D gene. The CDR3 is 13 amino acids. The V gene lost 4 bases and the J gene lost 1 base, with 6 bases spanning the gap. Germline V CDR1 and CDR2: LGHDT, YNNKEL (reference sequence). The CDR3 sequence: CASSPRGTDTQYF. Written as DNA, the CDR3 is TGTGCCAGCAGCCCTCGGGGCACAGATACGCAGTATTTT.

This rearrangement joins TRBV20-1 to TRBJ2-1, with D perhaps given as TRBD1 or TRBD2 (6 bases each). The V gene lost 3 bases and the J gene lost 4 bases, with 22 bases spanning the gap. CDR3 size: 17 residues. Germline V gene lookup returns CDR1 DFQATT and CDR2 SNEGSKA (reference sequence). Here the CDR3 DNA reads TGCAGTGCTAGTCAATGGGGGGCGGTCGAGGGGTACAATGAGCAGTTCTTC. Its protein product is CSASQWGAVEGYNEQFF.

This chain connects TRBV9 to TRBJ1-4; 10 bases line up with TRBD1. The V segment lost 3 bases and the J segment 8 bases; nucleotides outside the gene matches: 10. The CDR3 covers 16 residues. The germline V gene has CDR1 SGDLS and CDR2 YYNGEE. CDR3 sequence reads: CASSDQTGGVGEKLFF. CDR3 DNA: TGTGCCAGCAGCGACCAGACAGGGGGCGTTGGGGAAAAACTGTTTTTT. Full variable domain (outside the CDR3, taken from reference TRBV9 and TRBJ1-4): DSGVTQTPKHLITATGQRVTLRCSPRSGDLSVYWYQQSLDQGLQFLIQYYNGEERAKGNILERFSAQQFPDLHSELNLSSLELGDSALYFCASSDQTGGVGEKLFFGSGTQLSVL.

The chain uses TRBV9 and TRBJ2-3; 14 bases fit TRBD2. The CDR3 consists of 18 residues. V lost 0 bases, J lost 5 bases, and 8 bases stayed unmatched. Germline V gene data show CDR1 as SGDLS and CDR2 as YYNGEE. The CDR3 coding sequence is TGTGCCAGCAGCGTAGTTGGGACTAGCGGGAGCGGGGGAGATACGCAGTATTTT. Translating it yields CASSVVGTSGSGGDTQYF.

V usage is TRBV28 and J usage is TRBJ2-7, with TRBD2 identical over 7 bases. The V gene end was trimmed by 1 base and the J gene end by 12 bases; junction bases not matched to a gene: 6. Germline V gene lookup returns CDR1 MDHEN and CDR2 SYDVKM. The CDR3 spans 12 residues. CDR3 residues: CASSLSGGGGYF. CDR3 bases: TGTGCCAGCAGTTTATCAGGAGGCGGGGGGTACTTC.

The chain is built from TRBV5-6 and TRBJ2-7; no clear D. Germline V CDR1 and CDR2: SGHDT, YYEEEE. The CDR3 is made up of 11 amino acids. Trimming cost V 3 bases and J 7 bases, with 8 bases left between them. Here the CDR3 DNA reads TGTGCCAGCAGCTGGAACATGGAGCAGTACTTC. It codes for CASSWNMEQYF.

The V call is TRBV19, the J call TRBJ2-7; 8 positions agree with TRBD1. Trimming cost V 6 bases and J 7 bases; bases outside gene matches: 20. CDR1 LNHDA and CDR2 SQIVND come from the germline V gene (reference sequence). CDR3 length: 17 residues. CDR3 bases: TGTGCCAGTAGCACCACGGGGGCGACAGGGGCAAGGGGAGAGCAGTACTTC. It translates to CASSTTGATGARGEQYF. Complete variable domain (other parts from reference TRBV19 and TRBJ2-7): DGGITQSPKYLFRKEGQNVTLSCEQNLNHDAMYWYRQDPGQGLRLIYYSQIVNDFQKGDIAEGYSVSREKKESFPLTVTSAQKNPTAFYLCASSTTGATGARGEQYFGPGTRLTVT.

The rearrangement uses TRBV2 and TRBJ1-6; D is unresolved. The V end lost 8 bases, the J end lost 7 bases, and 15 bases lay between the germline ends. The CDR3 contains 14 residues. Germline V gene sequence: CDR1 SNHLY, CDR2 FYNNEI. The CDR3 nucleotides read TGTGCCAGCGGCCAGGACGGCGCAAATTCACCCCTCCACTTT. Residues: CASGQDGANSPLHF.

This chain joins TRBV5-1 and TRBJ2-5; 10 nucleotides agree with TRBD2. CDR1 SGHRS and CDR2 YFSETQ come from the germline V gene. This CDR3 has 15 residues. V was pared by 3 bases and J by 2 bases, with 4 bases of the junction left unmatched. The CDR3 region has the DNA TGCGCCAGCAGCTGGGGAGCGGGAGGGCAAGAGACCCAGTACTTC. This encodes CASSWGAGGQETQYF.

The V call is TRBV28, the J call TRBJ1-2; 7 bases agree with TRBD1. The CDR3 is 14 residues long. Germline values: CDR1 MDHEN, CDR2 SYDVKM. V was pared by 5 bases and J by 4 bases, with 7 bases of the junction left unmatched. Here the CDR3 DNA reads TGTGCCAGCAGTGCTGGAGACAGGGCCTATGGCTACACCTTC. Translated: CASSAGDRAYGYTF.

This chain connects TRBV5-6 to TRBJ2-1; D is perhaps TRBD1 (7 bases). CDR3 size: 15 residues. CDR1 SGHDT and CDR2 YYEEEE come from the germline V gene. Between the trimmed V and J ends, which lost 4 bases and 6 bases, there was a span of 17 bases. The CDR3 coding sequence is TGTGCCAGCAGCACCGGACAGGTCGGGGGCAATGAGCAGTTCTTC. Its protein product is CASSTGQVGGNEQFF.

The J gene is TRBJ1-6, the V gene TRBV9; no clear D. Germline CDR1 and CDR2: SGDLS and YYNGEE. The V end lost 4 bases, the J end lost 0 bases, and 17 bases lay between the germline ends. The CDR3 is 18 residues long. In DNA, the CDR3 is TGTGCCAGCAGCTCTAGTATAGGTACGGGCTCCTATAATTCACCCCTCCACTTT. Translated: CASSSSIGTGSYNSPLHF.

This chain uses TRBV5-5 with TRBJ2-5, with D uncertain. Trimming took 7 bases from V and 1 from J, leaving 2 bases between them. CDR3 length: 10 residues. Germline CDR1 reads SGHKS; CDR2 reads YYEKEE (reference sequence). In DNA form, the CDR3 reads TGTGCCAGCTTCCAAGAGACCCAGTACTTC. Amino acids: CASFQETQYF.

This clone was counted once. The sample has other DNA sequences that encode this CDR3 too. V and J are TRBV10-3 and TRBJ2-7; 11 bases are shared with TRBD1. Germline CDR1 and CDR2: ENHRY and SYGVKD. J lost 2 bases, V lost 4 bases, and 10 bases had no gene match. This CDR3 has 17 amino acids. The CDR3 nucleotides are TGTGCCATCAGTGGGGGGCGGACAGGGGGCTTCACCTACGAGCAGTACTTC. It yields the protein CAISGGRTGGFTYEQYF.

This clone has more than one count but fewer than ten. The V and J genes are TRBV12-3 or TRBV12-4 and TRBJ1-1; D is undetermined. There are 13 residues in the CDR3. V was clipped by 7 bases and J by 4 bases, with 13 bases between them. The CDR3 nucleotides read TGTGCCAGCACCTTACAGTTAACCACTGAAGCTTTCTTT. Its protein is CASTLQLTTEAFF.

J is TRBJ2-3 and V is TRBV7-2; D is perhaps TRBD2 (5 bases). Germline CDR1 SGHTA, CDR2 FQGNSA. The CDR3 is made up of 16 amino acids. The V end lost 0 bases, the J end lost 1 base, and 11 bases lay between the germline ends. The chain's CDR3 is CASSLAWEQGTDTQYF. In DNA, the CDR3 is TGTGCCAGCAGCTTAGCTTGGGAGCAGGGCACAGATACGCAGTATTTT.

The chain combines TRBV5-1 with TRBJ2-1, with 9 positions matching TRBD2. J lost 7 bases, V lost 0 bases, and 5 bases had no gene match. The CDR3 spans 15 residues. Germline CDR1 is SGHRS and CDR2 is YFSETQ. The CDR3 DNA is TGCGCCAGCAGCTTGGAAGCGGGGGGATGGAATGAGCAGTTCTTC. Translation gives CASSLEAGGWNEQFF.

This clone occurred a few times. The same CDR3 arises from other DNA sequences in this sample as well. The rearrangement uses TRBV12-3 or TRBV12-4 and TRBJ1-5; D unresolved. The CDR3 is 13 residues long. Deletions cut 4 bases from V and 2 bases from J, with 6 bases between. CDR3 bases: TGTGCCAGCAGTTGGACGGGCAATCAGCCCCAGCATTTT. Translating gives CASSWTGNQPQHF.

The chain employs TRBV7-9 and TRBJ1-2; D call uncertain. CDR1 is SEHNR and CDR2 is FQNEAQ in the germline V gene (reference sequence). This CDR3 has 14 amino acids. V lost 4 bases and J 2 bases, leaving 11 bases between the germline ends. DNA of the CDR3: TGTGCCAGCAGCTCCCTTCCCGCAAACTATGGCTACACCTTC. Translation gives CASSSLPANYGYTF.

This clone came up a few times. The rearrangement uses TRBV7-8 and TRBJ1-2; maybe TRBD1 (5 bases). This CDR3 spans 17 amino acids. The V end was cut by 0 bases, the J end by 1 base, with 15 bases between. CDR1 is SGHVS, CDR2 FQNEAQ, per germline. Written as DNA, the CDR3 is TGTGCCAGCAGCTTAGCGGGGGACCCCACGTATAACTATGGCTACACCTTC. Its translation is CASSLAGDPTYNYGYTF.

This clone was seen a handful of times. The V gene is TRBV3-1 (or the pseudogene TRBV3-2), the J gene TRBJ1-4; TRBD1 agrees at 10 bases. Germline-derived CDR1 and CDR2 are LGHDT and YNNKEL (reference sequence). The CDR3 totals 16 residues. V dropped 1 base and J dropped 10; count of bases not matched to a gene: 9. The CDR3 DNA sequence: TGTGCCAGCAGCCAAGCGGTGGGACAGGGGTACGGAAAACTGTTTTTT. Its protein product is CASSQAVGQGYGKLFF.

The chain employs TRBV7-8 and TRBJ1-2, with a weak D call TRBD1 (6 bases). CDR3 size: 13 residues. Germline values: CDR1 SGHVS, CDR2 FQNEAQ. V was trimmed by 8 bases and J by 2 bases, leaving 12 bases between them. The CDR3: CASSPDRNYGYTF. In DNA form, the CDR3 reads TGTGCCAGCTCTCCAGACAGGAACTATGGCTACACCTTC.